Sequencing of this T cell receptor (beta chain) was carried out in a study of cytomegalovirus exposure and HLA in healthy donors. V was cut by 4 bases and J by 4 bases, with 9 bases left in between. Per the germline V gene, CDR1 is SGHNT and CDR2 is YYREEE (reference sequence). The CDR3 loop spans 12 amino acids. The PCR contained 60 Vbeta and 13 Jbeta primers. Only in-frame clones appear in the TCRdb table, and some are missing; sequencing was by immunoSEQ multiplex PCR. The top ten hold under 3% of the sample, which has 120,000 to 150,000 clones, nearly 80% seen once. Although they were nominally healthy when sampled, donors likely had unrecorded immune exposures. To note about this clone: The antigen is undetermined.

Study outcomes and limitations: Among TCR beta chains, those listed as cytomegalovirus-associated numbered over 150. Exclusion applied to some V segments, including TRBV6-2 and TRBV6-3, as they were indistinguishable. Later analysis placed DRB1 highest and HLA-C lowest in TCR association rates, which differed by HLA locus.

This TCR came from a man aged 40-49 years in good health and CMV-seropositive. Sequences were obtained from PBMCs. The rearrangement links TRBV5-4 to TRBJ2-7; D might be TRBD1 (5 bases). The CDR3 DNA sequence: TGTGCCAGCAGCGTCGACAGATACGAGCAGTACTTC. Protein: CASSVDRYEQYF.